Below, 32 T cell receptor beta chains from the same sample are listed, as sequenced in a study of low-dose radiotherapy and immunotherapy resistance in tumors. Time point: before trial treatment. TCRs were put through 20 to 25 PCR cycles of amplification with Phusion. A constant-region primer and the V-primer adapter served as the primer pair. TCRdb processed the reads anew with MiXCR; each CDR3 protein has one entry. The data hold tens of thousands of distinct CDR3 sequences, with 12% observed a single time. Here the sequenced sample was PBMCs, taken before treatment. These receptors all come from a female donor with ovarian cancer.

This clonotype was seen repeatedly, ten times or more. The genes are TRBV6-4 and TRBJ1-6, with D unresolved. The ends were cut back, 3 bases at V and 0 bases at J, with 6 bases in the middle. Germline assignment: CDR1 MRHNA and CDR2 SNTAGT. CDR3 length: 15 residues. The CDR3 DNA reads as TGTGCCAGCAGTGAAAGGAGCTCCTATAATTCACCCCTCCACTTT. This sequence encodes CASSERSSYNSPLHF.

In this sample, this clonotype turned up many times. The genes are TRBV9 and TRBJ2-7, with a tentative D call TRBD2 (5 bases). This CDR3 is 13 amino acids long. The germline gives CDR1 SGDLS, CDR2 YYNGEE. V was shortened by 6 bases and J by 3 bases, with 13 bases between the two germline ends. The CDR3 DNA sequence: TGTGCCAGCAACCCCTCGGGGAACTACGAGCAGTACTTC. It specifies CASNPSGNYEQYF.

This clonotype was seen many times. This rearrangement joins TRBV28 to TRBJ2-5; TRBD2 matches 8 bases. This CDR3 spans 14 amino acids. Trimming at V came to 4 bases and at J to 4 bases, leaving 5 bases not matched to a gene. CDR1 and CDR2 from the germline V gene are MDHEN and SYDVKM. The CDR3 sequence: CASSSGTRRETQYF. CDR3 in DNA: TGTGCCAGCAGTTCCGGGACTAGGAGAGAGACCCAGTACTTC.

Ten or more counts support this clonotype. A read error may account for a junction end that differs from germline. The chain recombines TRBV2 with TRBJ2-2, with D unresolved. Germline loops: CDR1 SNHLY, CDR2 FYNNEI. The CDR3 is made up of 14 amino acids. CDR3 amino acids: CASREGPNTGELFF. The DNA for the CDR3 is TGTGCCAGCAGGGAAGGACCTAACACCGGGGAGCTGTTTTTT.

The table lists this clonotype with many counts. This rearrangement joins TRBV20-1 to TRBJ2-5; maybe TRBD2 (5 bases). The V end lost 0 bases, the J end lost 1 base, and 12 bases lay between the germline ends. This CDR3 has 15 residues. The germline V gene has CDR1 DFQATT and CDR2 SNEGSKA (reference sequence). CDR3 amino acids: CSARERRTPQETQYF. The CDR3 region has the DNA TGCAGTGCTAGAGAACGGAGGACTCCCCAAGAGACCCAGTACTTC.

Many counts were recorded for this clonotype. V gene TRBV4-2 combines with J gene TRBJ2-1; 8 bases are a match to TRBD2. CDR3 size: 18 residues. After removal of 0 bases from V and 2 bases from J, the junction contained 9 bases not matched to a gene. Germline-derived CDR1 and CDR2 are LGHNA and YNFKEQ. The CDR3 here is CASSQDRIREGTYNEQFF. The CDR3 nucleotides read TGTGCCAGCAGCCAAGATCGAATACGGGAGGGTACCTACAATGAGCAGTTCTTC.

This clonotype has ten or more counts. This chain uses TRBV12-3 or TRBV12-4 with TRBJ1-2; TRBD1 aligns across 9 bases. CDR3 length: 14 amino acids. V trimming: 5 bases; J trimming: 0 bases; junction bases outside the gene matches: 1. The CDR3 DNA is TGTGCCAGCAGTCGACAGGGGGCTAACTATGGCTACACCTTC. Translated, it gives CASSRQGANYGYTF.

This clonotype was seen repeatedly, ten times or more. The chain couples TRBV30 to TRBJ2-5, with D possibly being TRBD2 (6 bases). Trimming cost V 5 bases and J 4 bases, with 14 bases left between them. The CDR3 has 13 amino acids. Per germline, CDR1 GTSNPN and CDR2 SVGIG (reference sequence). CDR3 protein: CAWEWRDRETQYF. CDR3 DNA sequence: TGTGCCTGGGAGTGGAGGGACCGAGAGACCCAGTACTTC.

V is TRBV29-1 and J is TRBJ1-1, with D unclear. This CDR3 spans 11 amino acids. Germline loops: CDR1 SQVTM, CDR2 ANQGSEA. Trimming left V 6 bases short and J 3 bases short, with 8 bases between. This chain's CDR3 is CSVRGDTEAFF. CDR3 in DNA: TGCAGCGTCCGGGGAGACACTGAAGCTTTCTTT.

This clonotype was seen many times. The chain employs TRBV5-1 and TRBJ2-1; 7 bases match TRBD2. Germline CDR1 is SGHRS and CDR2 is YFSETQ. CDR3 size: 15 residues. Trimming at V came to 0 bases and at J to 4 bases, leaving 4 bases not matched to a gene. The CDR3 sequence: CASSLATGGYNEQFF. The CDR3 nucleotides read TGCGCCAGCAGCTTGGCCACGGGGGGATACAATGAGCAGTTCTTC.

In its sample, this clonotype was seen many times. The chain links TRBV3-1 to TRBJ2-7, with 8 bases matching TRBD1. The CDR3 is 13 amino acids. After removal of 5 bases from V and 4 bases from J, the junction contained 4 bases not matched to a gene. Germline-derived CDR1 and CDR2 are LGHDT and YNNKEL (reference sequence). CDR3 sequence: CASSYGQGYEQYF. In DNA, the CDR3 is TGTGCCAGCAGCTACGGACAGGGTTACGAGCAGTACTTC.

This clonotype has just one count. This rearrangement joins TRBV12-3 or TRBV12-4 to TRBJ2-1; tentatively, D is TRBD1 or TRBD2 (6 bases each). Deletions cut 5 bases from V and 10 bases from J, with 18 bases between. The CDR3 runs 14 residues. CDR3 bases: TGTGCCAGCAGTCTCCCTGGGGGGCCGGGGGAGCAGTTCTTC. Its translation is CASSLPGGPGEQFF.

This clonotype was detected ten times or more. The chain carries TRBV29-1 and TRBJ2-1, with a possible D match to TRBD1 (7 bases). There are 13 residues in the CDR3. V lost 7 bases to trimming and J lost 7 bases, with 17 bases between them. CDR1 and CDR2 (germline): SQVTM, ANQGSEA. CDR3 in amino acids: CSGEEGARNEQFF. The CDR3 DNA reads TGCAGCGGGGAGGAGGGGGCGAGAAATGAGCAGTTCTTC.

As for this clonotype: With a far larger clone one base away, a read error is the likely cause. The chain's CDR3 is CASRPPGQGSYEQFF. CDR3 nucleotides: TGTGCCAGCAGACCCCCGGGACAGGGTTCCTACGAGCAGTTCTTC. The chain recombines TRBV6-5 with TRBJ2-1, with 9 positions matching TRBD1. This CDR3 is 15 amino acids long. Germline lookup yields CDR1 MNHEY and CDR2 SVGAGI. The V and J ends lost 6 bases and 10 bases, in that order; junction bases with no gene match: 13.

There are many counts of this clonotype. This sequence joins TRBV27 and TRBJ1-2; possibly TRBD1 for D (6 bases). CDR1 and CDR2 (germline): MNHEY, SMNVEV (reference sequence). This CDR3 region has 14 residues. The V and J ends lost 7 bases and 5 bases respectively, with 17 bases between them. The CDR3 protein is CASTPSTGSYGYTF. CDR3 DNA sequence: TGTGCCAGCACCCCGTCAACAGGGTCTTATGGCTACACCTTC.

This clonotype has just a few counts. The V gene is TRBV3-1, the J gene TRBJ2-5; possible D gene TRBD1, 6 bases. The germline CDR1 and CDR2 sequences are LGHDT and YNNKEL (reference sequence). The ends were cut back, 0 bases at V and 1 base at J, with 9 bases in the middle. This CDR3 has 15 residues. The CDR3 spells CASSQDMGAQETQYF. The CDR3 bases are TGTGCCAGCAGCCAAGATATGGGGGCCCAAGAGACCCAGTACTTC.

Concerning this clonotype: A read error is likely here: a far larger clone is one base away. J is TRBJ2-7 and V is TRBV28; maybe TRBD2 (7 bases). The CDR3 runs to 15 residues. CDR1 and CDR2 (germline): MDHEN, SYDVKM. V was clipped by 4 bases and J by 7 bases, with 20 bases between them. The CDR3 nucleotides read TGTGCCAGCAGTTCCTCGGGGGGCGCTCGGAATGAGCAGTACTTC. Translated, it gives CASSSSGGARNEQYF.

The V call is TRBV14, the J call TRBJ2-7; D is unclear. Per germline, CDR1 SGHDN and CDR2 FVKESK. The ends were cut back, 3 bases at V and 6 bases at J, with 9 bases in the middle. The CDR3 covers 12 residues. The CDR3 protein is CASSHVNGEQYF. The DNA of the CDR3 is TGTGCCAGCAGCCATGTAAACGGCGAGCAGTACTTC.

This clonotype showed up many times. This sequence joins TRBV3-1 and TRBJ1-6, with D maybe TRBD1 (6 bases). V was trimmed by 2 bases and J by 19 bases, leaving 18 bases between them. The CDR3 has 13 amino acids. Germline V gives CDR1 LGHDT, CDR2 YNNKEL (reference sequence). CDR3 sequence (DNA): TGTGCCAGCAGCCAATTACAGGGCCAGGAGGTGCACTTT. Its translation: CASSQLQGQEVHF.

In this sample, this clonotype turned up many times. V gene TRBV15 combines with J gene TRBJ1-1; D remains unclear. V dropped 0 bases and J dropped 2 bases, with 10 bases sitting between them. The CDR3 extends over 15 amino acids. Germline CDR1 is LNHNV and CDR2 is YYDKDF (reference sequence). CDR3 DNA: TGTGCCACCAGCAGAGATTACGGAATAAACACTGAAGCTTTCTTT. Amino acid sequence: CATSRDYGINTEAFF. The full variable domain, in which reference TRBV15 and TRBJ1-1 provide the parts outside the CDR3, is DAMVIQNPRYQVTQFGKPVTLSCSQTLNHNVMYWYQQKSSQAPKLLFHYYDKDFNNEADTPDNFQSRRPNTSFCFLDIRSPGLGDTAMYLCATSRDYGINTEAFFGQGTRLTVV.

About this clonotype itself: It differs at one base from a far larger clone, so likely a read error. The chain joins TRBV13 to TRBJ2-1, with a possible D match to TRBD1 (6 bases). This CDR3 region has 13 residues. Germline V gene sequence: CDR1 PRHDT, CDR2 FYEKMQ (reference sequence). Written as DNA, the CDR3 is TGTGCCAGCAACGAGGGGGACGCGAGGGAGCAGTCCTTC. It encodes CASNEGDAREQSF.

This clonotype has a count of ten or more. V usage is TRBV6-2 or TRBV6-3 and J usage is TRBJ2-6; the D call may be TRBD1 or TRBD2 (5 bases each). The CDR3 runs 15 residues. Trimming cost V 5 bases and J 4 bases, with 12 bases left between them. The germline V gene has CDR1 MNHEY and CDR2 SVGEGT. This CDR3 reads CASSERGTGANVLTF. CDR3 DNA: TGTGCCAGCAGTGAAAGAGGGACCGGGGCCAACGTCCTGACTTTC.

This clonotype was seen repeatedly, ten times or more. This chain joins TRBV5-1 and TRBJ2-7; D gene ambiguous. In germline, CDR1 is SGHRS, CDR2 YFSETQ. The CDR3 totals 14 residues. Trimming took 0 bases from V and 0 from J, leaving 7 bases between them. The CDR3 nucleotides read TGCGCCAGCAGCTTGGGGGGAAACTCCTACGAGCAGTACTTC. Residues: CASSLGGNSYEQYF.

This clonotype was found many times. This chain connects TRBV18 to TRBJ2-7; 10 positions agree with TRBD1. The ends lost 2 bases at V and 4 bases at J; junction bases unmatched: 5. Germline lookup yields CDR1 KGHSH and CDR2 LQKENI. There are 15 residues in the CDR3. The CDR3 DNA is TGTGCCAGCTCACCATCCGGGACAGGGGAGTACGAGCAGTACTTC. Its protein product is CASSPSGTGEYEQYF.

This clonotype was observed many times. CDR3 nucleotide sequence: TGTGCCAGCAGCTTACCCCTAGCGGGGGGGCCCTACGAGCAGTACTTC. Its translation: CASSLPLAGGPYEQYF. The chain carries TRBV7-2 and TRBJ2-7, with 12 positions matching TRBD2. The germline CDR1 and CDR2 sequences are SGHTA and FQGNSA. The ends lost 2 bases at V and 2 bases at J; junction bases unmatched: 4. The length of the CDR3 is 16 residues.

The sample holds many counts of this clonotype. The chain is built from TRBV20-1 and TRBJ1-6, with 10 bases identical to TRBD1. The J segment lost 8 bases and the V segment lost 2 bases, leaving 6 bases of the junction unmatched. Germline V gene data show CDR1 as DFQATT and CDR2 as SNEGSKA (reference sequence). There are 15 residues in the CDR3. CDR3: CSARQTGGGDSPLHF. CDR3 bases: TGCAGTGCTAGACAGACAGGGGGCGGCGATTCACCCCTCCACTTT.

This clonotype occurred many times. V gene TRBV10-2 combines with J gene TRBJ2-2; TRBD1 aligns across 8 bases. V lost 5 bases and J lost 0; bases outside the gene matches: 5. The CDR3 covers 16 residues. The germline CDR1 and CDR2 sequences are WSHSY and SAAADI. The CDR3 region is CASSSQGAANTGELFF. The CDR3 bases are TGCGCCAGCAGTTCCCAGGGGGCCGCGAACACCGGGGAGCTGTTTTTT.

This clonotype was detected ten times or more. The rearrangement uses TRBV12-3 or TRBV12-4 and TRBJ2-1, with 8 bases that match TRBD2. Germline trimming cut 7 bases from V and 10 bases from J; bases unmatched to any gene: 9. The CDR3 loop spans 13 amino acids. This CDR3 is CASTRTSLGEQFF. The DNA of the CDR3 is TGTGCCAGCACCCGGACTAGCCTCGGGGAGCAGTTCTTC.

Many counts were recorded for this clonotype. This chain links TRBV7-9 with TRBJ2-3, with D tentatively TRBD2 (6 bases). Germline CDR1 reads SEHNR; CDR2 reads FQNEAQ (reference sequence). The ends were cut back, 5 bases at V and 2 bases at J, with 11 bases in the middle. The CDR3 has 14 residues. CDR3 bases: TGTGCCAGCAGCCCGGAGGGGCACACAGATACGCAGTATTTT. It codes for CASSPEGHTDTQYF.

This clonotype was seen at least ten times. This chain links TRBV3-1 with TRBJ2-7; a weak D match, TRBD2 (6 bases). Germline loops: CDR1 LGHDT, CDR2 YNNKEL (reference sequence). The length of the CDR3 is 15 residues. Trimming left V 1 base short and J 3 bases short, with 13 bases between. CDR3 sequence (DNA): TGTGCCAGCAGCCAAGTGGCTAGCGCGTACTACGAGCAGTACTTC. As protein: CASSQVASAYYEQYF.

This clonotype has at least ten counts. This chain uses TRBV29-1 with TRBJ1-1; D may be TRBD1 (5 bases). Germline V lookup: CDR1 SQVTM, CDR2 ANQGSEA. Between the trimmed V and J ends, which lost 2 bases and 5 bases, there was a span of 9 bases. This CDR3 has 12 amino acids. The DNA of the CDR3 is TGCAGCGTTGAAAACAGGAGGACTGAAGCTTTCTTT. This translates into CSVENRRTEAFF.

In its sample, this clonotype was seen many times. The chain employs TRBV2 and TRBJ2-5; D unresolved. This CDR3 has 17 amino acids. Per the germline V gene, CDR1 is SNHLY and CDR2 is FYNNEI. Trimming took 3 bases from V and 3 from J, leaving 20 bases between them. CDR3: CASSELMAEKAKETQYF. DNA for the CDR3: TGTGCCAGCAGTGAGTTGATGGCAGAAAAAGCCAAAGAGACCCAGTACTTC.